This TCR beta chain was recorded in a study of vaccination and CD4 T cells after COVID-19. Across the whole study: Six males and four females, two Hispanic, made up the convalescents. From HCoV-229E, HCoV-OC43, HCoV-NL63 and SARS-CoV-2, overlapping spike peptides were used to stimulate the cells. Study-wide points: Convalescent patients saw a median 86.3% of their reactive clones show up only after vaccination. Looking at convalescent patients, 304 of their 307 vaccine-specific clones were spike mono-reactive.

CDR3 length: 13 residues. Germline-derived CDR1 and CDR2 are DFQATT and SNEGSKA (reference sequence). Trimming took off 4 bases at V and 2 bases at J, with 9 bases between the two ends. This clonotype came up a few times. Its cognate antigen is unknown. Noted treatment: 10-day PBMC culture with coronavirus spike peptide pools or control peptides (ViraFEST assay). The assay that was used to sequence DNA from cultured CD4+ T cells was the Oncomine TCR Beta short-read assay. TCRdb re-called the PCR reads through MiXCR, storing one row per CDR3 protein. The data show about 19,000 distinct CDR3 sequences, about 32% seen once.

V is TRBV20-1 and J is TRBJ1-5; a weak D match, TRBD1 (5 bases). This sequence was found in a human donor with COVID-19. Specimen: cultured CD4+ T cells from blood. In nucleotides, the CDR3 is TGCAGTGCTAACGCGGGGGGCAATCAGCCCCAGCATTTT. Its protein product is CSANAGGNQPQHF.